This is a list of T cell receptor beta chains from one sample in a study of shared clonotypes between healthy human individuals. Repertoires were generated with immunoSEQ multiplex PCR, while TCRdb's copy carries only in-frame clones and drops some. The table lists under 1 million clones, 80% to 95% of them singletons. Sequencing was performed on naive CD8+ T cells sorted from blood. These TCRs come from a man aged 25 to 40 in good health. Both conserved end residues are part of each CDR3. The D gene is left open where the match is weak. Rows may omit the clone size; those that give it use once, few, many or a size class.

TRBJ2-7 | once | TRBD2 | TRBV9 | TGTGCCAGCAGCTCCTCAGGGCGGGGGGCTTCCTACGAGCAGTACTTC | CASSSSGRGASYEQYF
TRBJ2-1 | - | - | TRBV4-1 | TGCGCCAGCAGCAAGCGGCTCAATGAGCAGTTCTTC | CASSKRLNEQFF
TRBJ1-1 | - | - | TRBV6-6 | TGTGCCGTGGGGCGGGGAAGGGGTACTGAAGCTTTCTTT | CAVGRGRGTEAFF
TRBJ2-3 | - | - | TRBV15 | TGTGCCACCAGCAGGGATTTTGGGGTTGGCACAGATACGCAGTATTTT | CATSRDFGVGTDTQYF
TRBJ2-3 | - | - | TRBV5-1 | TGCGCCAGCAGCTTTTCCGAGGTCACAAGCACAGATACGCAGTATTTT | CASSFSEVTSTDTQYF
TRBJ1-2 | - | - | TRBV28 | TGTGCCAGCGTTACCCCGGGTGGCAGGTCCTATGGCTACACCTTC | CASVTPGGRSYGYTF
TRBJ2-3 | - | - | TRBV5-8 | TGTGCCAGCAGCGGCAGAACTAGCACAGATACGCAGTATTTT | CASSGRTSTDTQYF
TRBJ2-1 | - | TRBD2 | TRBV5-6 | TGTGCCAGCAGCTTGCTAGCGGGAGTAGAGCAGTTCTTC | CASSLLAGVEQFF
TRBJ2-7 | - | TRBD1 | TRBV18 | TGTGCCAGCTCGCCGGACAGGGGTTCTTCTTCGGGCTACGAGCAGTACTTC | CASSPDRGSSSGYEQYF
TRBJ2-4 | - | TRBD1 | TRBV5-1 | TGCGCCAGCAGCACTGAAACAGGGGGCGGCGGAAACATTCAGTACTTC | CASSTETGGGGNIQYF
TRBJ2-2 | - | - | TRBV18 | TGTGCCAGCTTGGACCATCTCAAGGGGGACACCGGGGAGCTGTTTTTT | CASLDHLKGDTGELFF
TRBJ2-7 | - | - | TRBV4-1 | TGCGCCAGCAGCCAAGATGAGGCCGTGAACTACGAGCAGTACTTC | CASSQDEAVNYEQYF
TRBJ2-7 | - | TRBD1 | TRBV19 | TGTGCCAGTAGTAAACAGGGGTCCTTAATCTACGAGCAGTACTTC | CASSKQGSLIYEQYF
TRBJ2-1 | - | - | TRBV7-9 | TGTGCCAGCAGCTTAGTAGGGTTGAGGGAGAGGTACAATGAGCAGTTCTTC | CASSLVGLRERYNEQFF
TRBJ2-7 | - | - | TRBV27 | TGTGCCAGCACCCCCTCCAGGGGCCCCATCTCCTACGAGCAGTACTTC | CASTPSRGPISYEQYF
TRBJ2-5 | - | TRBD1 | TRBV5-1 | TGCGCCAGCAGCTTGGCCAGGGGGCTGGAGACCCAGTACTTC | CASSLARGLETQYF
TRBJ2-7 | - | - | TRBV7-9 | TGTGCCAGCAGCTTAGGGGGTTTCTACGAGCAGTACTTC | CASSLGGFYEQYF
TRBJ2-7 | - | TRBD1 | TRBV9 | TGTGCCAGCAGCGCGAGTGGACAGGGGGGATCCGAGCAGTACTTC | CASSASGQGGSEQYF
TRBJ2-7 | - | TRBD1 | TRBV7-9 | TGTGCCAGCAGCTCTCGGGACAGGGTCTACGAGCAGTACTTC | CASSSRDRVYEQYF
TRBJ2-1 | - | - | TRBV7-3 | TGTGCCAGCAGCTTAACGGGCTACAATGAGCAGTTCTTC | CASSLTGYNEQFF
TRBJ2-5 | - | TRBD1 | TRBV7-9 | TGTGCCAGCAGCCTCCGGGACAGGGATCAAGAGACCCAGTACTTC | CASSLRDRDQETQYF
TRBJ1-2 | - | TRBD1 | TRBV5-4 | TGTGCCAGCAGCTCACCGGGACAGTATCCTAACTATGGCTACACCTTC | CASSSPGQYPNYGYTF
TRBJ2-1 | - | TRBD1 | TRBV7-2 | TGTGCCAGCAGCCAGGGGGCGGGGTCCTACAATGAGCAGTTCTTC | CASSQGAGSYNEQFF
TRBJ2-2 | - | - | TRBV11-3 | TGTGCCAGCAGCTTGTACGGGGGCAGGAACACCGGGGAGCTGTTTTTT | CASSLYGGRNTGELFF
TRBJ2-3 | - | TRBD2 | TRBV28 | TGTGCCAGCAGTTCACGACTAGCGGGACCTACAGATACGCAGTATTTT | CASSSRLAGPTDTQYF
TRBJ2-1 | - | TRBD2 | TRBV7-9 | TGTGCCAGCAGCGTAGCGGGATCTATCGATGAGCAGTTCTTC | CASSVAGSIDEQFF
TRBJ2-7 | - | TRBD2 | TRBV4-1 | TGCGCCAGCAGCCAAGAGTTTACTAGCGGGAGTTACGAGCAGTACTTC | CASSQEFTSGSYEQYF
TRBJ2-1 | - | TRBD2 | TRBV10-2 | TGCGCCAGCAAAGCGGGAACTGAGCAGTTCTTC | CASKAGTEQFF